These 3 T cell receptor beta chains were sequenced from one sample in a study of T cells in Graves' hyperthyroidism and ophthalmopathy. The source material, RNA transcripts, was used to amplify TCR beta CDR3 regions. During a first-round RT-PCR of the TCR CDR3, the HTBI primer set was used. Each CDR3 protein gets one entry after TCRdb re-called the multiplex PCR reads with MiXCR. This table has about 770,000 distinct CDR3 sequences, around 20% appearing once. Sequenced input: blood. The receptors stem from a woman aged 50 to 60 with Graves' hyperthyroidism that later progressed to Graves' ophthalmopathy.

This clonotype was picked up many times. The chain combines TRBV12-3 or TRBV12-4 with TRBJ2-5; unclear D gene. V gave up 3 bases and J gave up 5 bases, with 10 bases separating them. The CDR3 runs to 13 residues. The CDR3 sequence is CASSFLEGETQYF. CDR3 in DNA: TGTGCCAGCAGTTTCCTAGAAGGGGAGACCCAGTACTTC.

The rearrangement links TRBV29-1 to TRBJ2-3, with 9 bases identical to TRBD2. The CDR3 extends over 19 amino acids. CDR1 and CDR2 from the germline V gene are SQVTM and ANQGSEA. V was clipped by 3 bases and J by 3 bases; unmatched bases: 19. The CDR3 region has the DNA TGCAGCGTTGAGACAAGAAACCCCCCTAGCGGGGATTATACAGATACGCAGTATTTT. Encoded protein: CSVETRNPPSGDYTDTQYF.

In its sample, this clonotype was seen many times. V usage is TRBV3-1 and J usage is TRBJ2-3; D remains ambiguous. The ends were cut back, 0 bases at V and 2 bases at J, with 15 bases in the middle. In germline, CDR1 is LGHDT, CDR2 YNNKEL (reference sequence). The CDR3 runs 17 residues. CDR3 bases: TGTGCCAGCAGCCAAGATTGGACGCGCGCCAACACAGATACGCAGTATTTT. This translates into CASSQDWTRANTDTQYF.